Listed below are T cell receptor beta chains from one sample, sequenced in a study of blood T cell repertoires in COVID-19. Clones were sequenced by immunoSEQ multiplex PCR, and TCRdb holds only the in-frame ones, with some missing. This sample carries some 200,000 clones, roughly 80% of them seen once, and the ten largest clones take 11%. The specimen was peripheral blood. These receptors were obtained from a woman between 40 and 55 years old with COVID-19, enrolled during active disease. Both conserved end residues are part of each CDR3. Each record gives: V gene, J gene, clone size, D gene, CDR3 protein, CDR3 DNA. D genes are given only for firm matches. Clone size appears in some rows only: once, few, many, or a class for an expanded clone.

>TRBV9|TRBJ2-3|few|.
CASSVGGGNTDTQYF
TGTGCCAGCAGCGTAGGTGGCGGGAACACAGATACGCAGTATTTT
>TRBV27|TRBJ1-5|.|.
CASSLRGSNQPQHF
TGTGCCAGCAGTTTAAGAGGCTCTAATCAGCCCCAGCATTTT
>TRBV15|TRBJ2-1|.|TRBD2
CATSRDVLAGAREQFF
TGTGCCACCAGCAGAGATGTACTAGCGGGAGCACGTGAGCAGTTCTTC
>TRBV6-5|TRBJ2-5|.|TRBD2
CASSYGTSGAETQYF
TGTGCCAGCAGTTATGGTACTAGCGGGGCAGAGACCCAGTACTTC
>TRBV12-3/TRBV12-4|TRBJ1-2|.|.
CASRGASYGYTF
TGTGCCAGCAGGGGGGCATCCTATGGCTACACCTTC
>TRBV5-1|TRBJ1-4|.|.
CASSLGSFEKLFF
TGCGCCAGCAGCTTGGGTAGCTTCGAAAAACTGTTTTTT
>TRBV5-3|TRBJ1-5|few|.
CARSLEQGGGSNQPQHF
TGTGCCAGAAGCTTGGAGCAAGGGGGGGGAAGCAATCAGCCCCAGCATTTT
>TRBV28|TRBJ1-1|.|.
CAILTPSGGRYTEAFF
TGTGCCATTCTCACACCCTCTGGGGGGAGGTACACTGAAGCTTTCTTT
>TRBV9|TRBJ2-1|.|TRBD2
CASLSGTSNEQFF
TGTGCCAGCCTCTCCGGGACTAGCAATGAGCAGTTCTTC
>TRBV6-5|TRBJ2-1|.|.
CASRYRGTDNEQFF
TGTGCCAGCAGGTACCGGGGGACGGACAATGAGCAGTTCTTC
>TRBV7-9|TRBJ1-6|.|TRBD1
CASSPRQGDSPLHF
TGTGCCAGCAGCCCGAGACAGGGGGATTCACCCCTCCACTTT
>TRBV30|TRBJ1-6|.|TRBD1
CAWKDRVDVSPLHF
TGTGCCTGGAAGGACAGGGTTGACGTTTCACCCCTCCACTTT
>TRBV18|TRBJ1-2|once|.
CASSPSADLYGYTF
TGTGCCAGCTCACCAAGCGCTGACCTCTATGGCTACACCTTC
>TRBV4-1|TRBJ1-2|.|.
CASSQVAGAGGYTF
TGCGCCAGCAGCCAAGTTGCAGGGGCCGGTGGCTACACCTTC
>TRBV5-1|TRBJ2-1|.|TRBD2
CASSLERTSAFTYNEQFF
TGCGCCAGCAGCCTAGAGAGGACTAGCGCATTTACCTACAATGAGCAGTTCTTC
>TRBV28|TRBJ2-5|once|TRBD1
CASSQQGLETQYF
TGTGCCAGCAGTCAACAGGGGTTGGAGACCCAGTACTTC
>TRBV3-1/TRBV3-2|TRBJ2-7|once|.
CASSQEVSYEQYF
TGTGCCAGCAGCCAAGAGGTTAGCTACGAGCAGTACTTC
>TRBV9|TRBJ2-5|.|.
CASSVGGGRGIGETQYF
TGTGCCAGCAGCGTAGGGGGGGGCAGGGGAATTGGAGAGACCCAGTACTTC
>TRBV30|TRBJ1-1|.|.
CACPLTRVDTEAFF
TGTGCCTGCCCCCTGACCCGGGTGGACACTGAAGCTTTCTTT
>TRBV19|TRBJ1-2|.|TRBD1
CASSHRGRGGYTF
TGTGCCAGTAGTCACAGGGGAAGGGGTGGCTACACCTTC
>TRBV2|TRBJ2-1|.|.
CASSSRDSLGDNEQFF
TGTGCCAGCAGCTCCCGGGACTCCCTCGGGGACAATGAGCAGTTCTTC
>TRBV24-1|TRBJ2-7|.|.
CATSEEGVEQYF
TGTGCCACCAGTGAGGAGGGTGTCGAGCAGTACTTC
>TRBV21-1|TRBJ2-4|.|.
CASSSTALQGGKNIQYF
TGTGCCAGCAGCTCTACCGCCTTACAGGGGGGGAAAAACATTCAGTACTTC
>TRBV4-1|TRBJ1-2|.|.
CASSPGKGDGYTF
TGCGCCAGCAGTCCCGGGAAGGGGGATGGCTACACCTTC
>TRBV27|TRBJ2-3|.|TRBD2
CASSLLAGGVTDTQYF
TGTGCCAGCAGTTTACTAGCGGGGGGCGTAACAGATACGCAGTATTTT
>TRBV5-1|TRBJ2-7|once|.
CASSLGGGTEQYF
TGCGCCAGCAGCTTGGGTGGCGGAACCGAGCAGTACTTC
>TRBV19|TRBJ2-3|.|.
CASSIQSGTDTQYF
TGTGCCAGTAGTATTCAGTCTGGCACAGATACGCAGTATTTT
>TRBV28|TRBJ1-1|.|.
CASVGGGRANTEAFF
TGTGCCAGCGTGGGCGGGGGCCGCGCGAACACTGAAGCTTTCTTT
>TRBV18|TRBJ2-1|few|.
CASSPQRQYNEQFF
TGTGCCAGCTCACCCCAGCGGCAGTACAATGAGCAGTTCTTC
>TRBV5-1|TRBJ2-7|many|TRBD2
CASSLGLAGVNEQYF
TGCGCCAGCAGCTTGGGACTAGCGGGAGTTAATGAGCAGTACTTC
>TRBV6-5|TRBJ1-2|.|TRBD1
CASSRPGQHSYGYTF
TGTGCCAGCAGCCGCCCGGGACAGCATTCCTATGGCTACACCTTC
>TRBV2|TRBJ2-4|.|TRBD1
CASSARTGQNIQYF
TGTGCCAGCAGTGCTCGGACAGGACAAAACATTCAGTACTTC
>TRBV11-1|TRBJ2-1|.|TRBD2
CASSLEGLAGLNEQFF
TGTGCCAGCAGCTTAGAAGGACTAGCGGGATTGAATGAGCAGTTCTTC
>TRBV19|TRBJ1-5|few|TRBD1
CASSIANRGRNQPQHF
TGTGCCAGTAGTATAGCGAACAGGGGGCGCAACCAGCCCCAGCATTTT
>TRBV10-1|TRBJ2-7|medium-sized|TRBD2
CASSPGLAGERAPYEQYF
TGCGCCAGCAGTCCAGGACTAGCGGGAGAGAGGGCCCCCTACGAGCAGTACTTC
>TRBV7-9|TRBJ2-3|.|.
CASSLGSAGARTDTQYF
TGTGCCAGCAGCTTAGGTTCGGCGGGGGCCCGCACAGATACGCAGTATTTT
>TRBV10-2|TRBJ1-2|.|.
CASSEGGERGYTF
TGCGCCAGCAGTGAAGGGGGAGAGCGGGGCTACACCTTC
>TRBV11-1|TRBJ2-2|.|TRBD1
CASSPGGANTGELFF
TGTGCCAGCAGCCCAGGGGGCGCGAACACCGGGGAGCTGTTTTTT
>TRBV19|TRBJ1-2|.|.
CAIDLPAGGYTF
TGTGCCATTGACTTACCTGCGGGTGGCTACACCTTC